This TCR beta chain derives from a study of blood T cell repertoires in COVID-19. Germline V gene sequence: CDR1 SGHTA, CDR2 FQGNSA. The CDR3 runs 15 residues. Between the trimmed V and J ends, which lost 1 base and 4 bases, there was a span of 13 bases. In the authors' workflow: How many nucleated cells were present was estimated from reference gene primer amplification. Assay used: immunoSEQ multiplex PCR; TCRdb lists only in-frame clones, some missing. Clone size and V and J calls were adopted from that table, with D and trimming inferred from the DNA. The table includes about 170,000 clones, 70% to 80% detected once.

The chain carries TRBV7-2 and TRBJ2-5, with a possible D match to TRBD2 (5 bases). This receptor was obtained from a man between 60 and 75 years old with acute or convalescent COVID-19. Sequenced material: peripheral blood. The CDR3 sequence: CASSLGGLGRETQYF. CDR3 sequence (DNA): TGTGCCAGCAGCTTAGGCGGGCTGGGTAGAGAGACCCAGTACTTC.